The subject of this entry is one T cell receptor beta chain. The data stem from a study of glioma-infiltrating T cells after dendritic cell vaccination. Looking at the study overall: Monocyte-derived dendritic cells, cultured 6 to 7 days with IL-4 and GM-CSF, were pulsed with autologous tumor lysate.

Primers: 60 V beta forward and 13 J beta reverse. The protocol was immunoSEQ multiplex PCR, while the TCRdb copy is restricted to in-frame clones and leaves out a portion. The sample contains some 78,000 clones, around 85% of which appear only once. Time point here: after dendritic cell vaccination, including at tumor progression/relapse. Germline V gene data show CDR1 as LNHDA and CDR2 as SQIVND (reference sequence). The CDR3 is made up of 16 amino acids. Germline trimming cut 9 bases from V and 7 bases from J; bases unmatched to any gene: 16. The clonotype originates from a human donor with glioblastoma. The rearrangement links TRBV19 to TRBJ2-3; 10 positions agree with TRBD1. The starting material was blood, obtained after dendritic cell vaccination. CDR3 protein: CARQQGGQGIINTQYF. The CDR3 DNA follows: TGTGCCAGACAGCAGGGGGGACAGGGGATTATTAATACGCAGTATTTT.